Listed here are 3 T cell receptor beta chains from one sample, sequenced in a study of cytomegalovirus exposure and HLA in healthy donors. Researchers ran the PCR with 60 Vbeta and 13 Jbeta primers. Data came from immunoSEQ multiplex PCR; TCRdb stores just in-frame clones and leaves some out. The sample holds about 130,000 clones; 77% are singletons and the top ten take 13%. The sample consisted of PBMCs. Receptors originate from a woman aged 40-49 years in good health and CMV-seropositive.

This clone was seen more than once but under ten times. This chain links TRBV29-1 with TRBJ2-5, with TRBD1 matching 10 bases. The CDR3 has 14 residues. The V gene end was trimmed by 4 bases and the J gene end by 4 bases; junction bases not matched to a gene: 6. In germline, CDR1 is SQVTM, CDR2 ANQGSEA. The CDR3 sequence is CSVASRDRGETQYF. The CDR3 region has the DNA TGCAGCGTTGCGTCCCGGGACAGGGGAGAGACCCAGTACTTC.

The rearrangement uses TRBV28 and TRBJ1-5, with D perhaps matching TRBD1 (5 bases). This CDR3 has 14 amino acids. V lost 3 bases and J 3 bases, leaving 9 bases between the germline ends. Germline V lookup: CDR1 MDHEN, CDR2 SYDVKM. The CDR3 loop reads CASSLDTSNQPQHF. For the CDR3, the DNA is TGTGCCAGCAGTTTGGACACCTCCAATCAGCCCCAGCATTTT.

The rearrangement links TRBV5-1 to TRBJ2-1; no definite D call. The CDR3 runs to 12 residues. Germline loops: CDR1 SGHRS, CDR2 YFSETQ. The ends were cut back, 2 bases at V and 10 bases at J, with 10 bases in the middle. The CDR3 DNA reads as TGCGCCAGCAGCTTCTCCCTAGTCGAGCAGTTCTTC. Translating gives CASSFSLVEQFF. The whole variable domain, remainder taken from reference TRBV5-1 and TRBJ2-1, is KAGVTQTPRYLIKTRGQQVTLSCSPISGHRSVSWYQQTPGQGLQFLFEYFSETQRNKGNFPGRFSGRQFSNSRSEMNVSTLELGDSALYLCASSFSLVEQFFGPGTRLTVL.